A single sample gave rise to the 6 T cell receptor beta chains below, sequenced in a study of T cells in Graves' hyperthyroidism and ophthalmopathy. Amplified TCR beta CDR3 regions came from RNA transcripts. A first-round RT-PCR of the TCR CDR3 used the HTBI primer set. TCRdb reanalysed the multiplex PCR reads using MiXCR and keeps one entry per CDR3 protein. The table shows about 400,000 distinct CDR3 sequences, with roughly an eighth occurring only once. The specimen was blood. All receptors come from a woman under 30 with Graves' hyperthyroidism.

This clonotype has a count of ten or more. The rearrangement uses TRBV20-1 and TRBJ2-3; 7 bases map to TRBD2. Per germline, CDR1 DFQATT and CDR2 SNEGSKA (reference sequence). J lost 4 bases, V lost 0 bases, and 7 bases had no gene match. This CDR3 region has 15 residues. CDR3 sequence: CSARDYGGSSDTQYF. CDR3 nucleotide sequence: TGCAGTGCTAGAGATTATGGCGGGAGCTCAGATACGCAGTATTTT.

This clonotype was observed many times. V gene TRBV30 combines with J gene TRBJ1-1, with D unresolved. This CDR3 region has 14 residues. The V gene's germline CDR1 is GTSNPN and CDR2 SVGIG (reference sequence). Deletions cut 0 bases from V and 2 bases from J, with 10 bases between. The CDR3 DNA sequence: TGTGCCTGGAGTGTCGAAGGGTTTAACACTGAAGCTTTCTTT. As protein: CAWSVEGFNTEAFF.

This clonotype was picked up many times. The DNA for the CDR3 is TGTGCCAGCAGCTTCGGAAGCGGGGGGCCGCAAGAGACCCAGTACTTC. Residues: CASSFGSGGPQETQYF. V gene TRBV11-1 combines with J gene TRBJ2-5, with TRBD2 identical over 9 bases. Trimming at V came to 3 bases and at J to 2 bases, leaving 7 bases not matched to a gene. The CDR3 sequence is 16 residues long. Germline V gives CDR1 SGHAT, CDR2 FQDESV (reference sequence). Filled out from reference TRBV11-1 and TRBJ2-5, the complete variable domain reads EAEVAQSPRYKITEKSQAVAFWCDPISGHATLYWYRQILGQGPELLVQFQDESVVDDSQLPKDRFSAERLKGVDSTLKIQPAELGDSAMYLCASSFGSGGPQETQYFGPGTRLLVL.

This clonotype was counted many times. The V call is TRBV11-2, the J call TRBJ2-1; 7 bases map to TRBD1. The CDR3 length is 14 residues. CDR1 and CDR2 (germline): SGHAT, FQNNGV. The V segment lost 2 bases and the J segment 4 bases; nucleotides outside the gene matches: 2. The CDR3 protein is CASSLLQGYNEQFF. The CDR3 nucleotides are TGTGCCAGCAGCTTACTACAGGGGTACAATGAGCAGTTCTTC.

This clonotype was counted at least ten times. The rearrangement links TRBV10-1 to TRBJ2-7; D ambiguous. V was pared by 0 bases and J by 3 bases, with 6 bases between. CDR3 length equals 13 residues. Germline-derived CDR1 and CDR2 are WNHNN and SYGVQD (reference sequence). For the CDR3, the DNA is TGCGCCAGCAGTGAGTCCTCTGGCTACGAGCAGTACTTC. This encodes CASSESSGYEQYF.

This clonotype was detected many times. The chain is built from TRBV15 and TRBJ1-6; 8 positions match TRBD1. Germline CDR1 reads LNHNV; CDR2 reads YYDKDF (reference sequence). This CDR3 spans 18 amino acids. Trimming removed 1 base from V and 6 bases from J; junction bases left unmatched: 11. The CDR3 DNA is TGTGCCACCAGCAGAGTAATAGGACAGGGATCATCTAATTCACCCCTCCACTTT. It translates to CATSRVIGQGSSNSPLHF.